The present TCR beta chain was sequenced within a study of response to subunit inactivated influenza vaccine. Study conclusions and caveats: Few new T cells, the authors suggested, are recruited by each seasonal influenza vaccination.

The V and J ends lost 6 bases and 5 bases respectively, with 10 bases between them. Germline assignment: CDR1 MNHEY and CDR2 SVGEGT. This CDR3 region has 12 residues. TCRdb itself ran the RT-PCR reads through MiXCR, one entry per CDR3 protein. The data hold about 500,000 distinct CDR3 sequences, with 16% observed a single time. For this clonotype: What it binds is not known.

The receptor was isolated from a man aged 50 to 69 who received an inactivated influenza vaccine. V and J are TRBV6-2 or TRBV6-3 and TRBJ2-5; D gene ambiguous. The starting material was CD4+ T cells sorted from PBMCs, obtained around 2 years after vaccination. CDR3 nucleotides: TGTGCCAGCAGCCCAGGAGTGGAGACCCAGTACTTC. As protein: CASSPGVETQYF.